This T cell receptor beta chain stems from a study of blood T cell repertoires in COVID-19. As for the study in general: Samples representing acute and convalescent COVID-19 were sourced from the United States, Italy and Spain. Sample material is recorded as cDNA or gDNA derived from T cells, B-cell-depleted T cells, or PBMCs.

Original methodology: For nucleated cells, counts were estimated from reference gene primer amplification. Clones were sequenced by immunoSEQ multiplex PCR, and TCRdb holds only the in-frame ones, with some missing. That table is the source of V, J and clone size, and D and trimming were worked out from the DNA. The table has some 87,000 clones, under 90% seen once. This CDR3 is 16 amino acids long. Germline V CDR1 and CDR2: KGHSH, LQKENI. V dropped 2 bases and J dropped 6 bases, with 16 bases sitting between them. The sample was peripheral blood. This sequence originates from a human donor in a cohort sampled during active COVID-19. The chain recombines TRBV18 with TRBJ1-4, with a possible D match to TRBD1 (5 bases). This CDR3 reads CASSPDTRGSDEKLFF. As DNA, the CDR3 is TGTGCCAGCTCACCAGACACACGGGGGTCCGATGAAAAACTGTTTTTT.